One and the same sample provided the 7 T cell receptor beta chains below, sequenced in a study of vaccination and CD4 T cells after COVID-19. For these receptors, no antigen is known. The treatment denotes: approximately 10-day PBMC culture with coronavirus spike peptide pools or control peptides (ViraFEST assay). At the Johns Hopkins FTIC core, DNA taken from cultured CD4+ T cells was sequenced by way of the Oncomine TCR Beta short-read assay. TCRdb ran MiXCR on the PCR reads and lists one entry per CDR3 protein. The sample yields approximately 15,000 distinct CDR3 sequences, about 28% seen once. Sample: cultured CD4+ T cells from blood. These receptors were obtained from a human donor with COVID-19.

The CDR3 DNA sequence: TGCGCCAGCAGCCCGGGCCCGACTAGCGGGGGGACCAAAACAGGGACCCAGTACTTC. It encodes CASSPGPTSGGTKTGTQYF. V and J are TRBV5-1 and TRBJ2-5, with TRBD2 matching 13 bases. Germline loops: CDR1 SGHRS, CDR2 YFSETQ. With V trimmed by 4 bases and J by 7 bases, 19 bases remained unmatched. The CDR3 spans 19 residues.

This chain connects TRBV7-6 to TRBJ2-5, with 10 bases matching TRBD2. The CDR3 extends over 18 amino acids. The V gene's germline CDR1 is SGHVS and CDR2 FNYEAQ. The junction had 16 bases not matched to a gene; V was cut back by 5 bases and J by 4 bases. The CDR3 protein is CASSQSGGAISFLETQYF. The CDR3 bases are TGTGCCAGCAGCCAAAGCGGGGGGGCCATCTCTTTTTTAGAGACCCAGTACTTC.

The sample holds a few counts of this clonotype. CDR3 nucleotides: TGTGCCAGCAGCCATCAGTCCTCTGGGGCCAACGTCCTGACTTTC. Protein sequence: CASSHQSSGANVLTF. The chain combines TRBV6-1 with TRBJ2-6; D not resolved. CDR1 is MNHNS, CDR2 SASEGT, per germline. The V end lost 6 bases, the J end lost 0 bases, and 9 bases lay between the germline ends. CDR3 size: 15 residues.

This chain uses TRBV5-1 with TRBJ1-1, with unresolved D. V was cut by 0 bases and J by 0 bases, with 9 bases left in between. CDR1 and CDR2 (germline): SGHRS, YFSETQ. This CDR3 has 15 residues. The CDR3 reads CASSLGGGMNTEAFF. The CDR3 bases are TGCGCCAGCAGCTTGGGGGGAGGCATGAACACTGAAGCTTTCTTT.

This clonotype was seen more than once but under ten times. This chain joins TRBV6-2 or TRBV6-3 and TRBJ2-1, with 12 bases that match TRBD2. CDR3 length: 16 residues. Germline CDR1 reads MNHEY; CDR2 reads SVGEGT. J was trimmed by 3 bases and V by 5 bases; bases with no gene match: 5. The CDR3 reads CASSRGLAGIYNEQFF. As DNA, the CDR3 is TGTGCCAGCAGTCGCGGACTAGCGGGGATCTACAATGAGCAGTTCTTC.

The chain carries TRBV19 and TRBJ2-7, with D tentatively TRBD2 (5 bases). Germline assignment: CDR1 LNHDA and CDR2 SQIVND (reference sequence). This CDR3 has 14 amino acids. V shed 3 bases and J shed 1 base, with 10 bases lying between them. For the CDR3, the DNA is TGTGCCAGTAGTATGGCCGGGGTTTCCTACGAGCAGTACTTC. This gives the protein CASSMAGVSYEQYF.

This chain links TRBV29-1 with TRBJ2-1; TRBD2 matches at 14 bases. This CDR3 is built from 14 residues. Per germline, CDR1 SQVTM and CDR2 ANQGSEA. V lost 8 bases and J lost 9; bases outside the gene matches: 9. The CDR3 here is CSTPGLAGDSEQFF. As DNA, the CDR3 is TGCAGCACCCCGGGACTAGCGGGGGACAGTGAGCAGTTCTTC.